The clone carrying this T cell receptor beta chain has at least ten counts. Antigen unknown. This sample was included in a study of blood T cells in healthy people across ages. Sample-barcoded 5' priming and a J-beta primer mix drove a second PCR of 7 to 11 cycles. TCRdb reanalysed the 5' RACE reads using MiXCR and keeps one entry per CDR3 protein. Of 1.5 million to 2 million distinct CDR3 sequences listed, 28% are singletons. Whole-study findings and limits: Older individuals had lower TCR beta diversity per million T cells (the decline was roughly linear).

The source is a woman in her twenties or thirties in good health. What was sequenced was blood.

The CDR3 DNA reads as TGTGCCAGCAGCTCCACTCCGGGGGCCTACGAGCAGTACTTC. Protein sequence: CASSSTPGAYEQYF. This chain links TRBV7-2 with TRBJ2-7; tentative D call: TRBD2 (6 bases). Germline V gives CDR1 SGHTA, CDR2 FQGNSA. This CDR3 is built from 14 residues. The V gene lost 4 bases and the J gene lost 2 bases, with 12 bases spanning the gap.